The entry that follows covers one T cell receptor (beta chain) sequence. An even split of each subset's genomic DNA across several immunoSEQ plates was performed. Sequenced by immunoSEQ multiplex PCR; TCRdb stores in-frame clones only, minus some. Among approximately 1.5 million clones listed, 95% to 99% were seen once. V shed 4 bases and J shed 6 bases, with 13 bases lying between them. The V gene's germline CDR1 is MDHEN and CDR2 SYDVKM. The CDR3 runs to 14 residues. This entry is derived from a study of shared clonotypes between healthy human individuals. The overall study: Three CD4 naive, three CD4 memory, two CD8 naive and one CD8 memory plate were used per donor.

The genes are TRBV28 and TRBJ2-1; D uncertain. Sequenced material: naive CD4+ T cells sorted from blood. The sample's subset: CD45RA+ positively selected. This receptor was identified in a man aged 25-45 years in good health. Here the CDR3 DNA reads TGTGCCAGCAGTTGGGTGGGTCCCCCCAATGAGCAGTTCTTC. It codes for CASSWVGPPNEQFF. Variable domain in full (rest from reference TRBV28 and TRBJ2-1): DVKVTQSSRYLVKRTGEKVFLECVQDMDHENMFWYRQDPGLGLRLIYFSYDVKMKEKGDIPEGYSVSREKKERFSLILESASTNQTSMYLCASSWVGPPNEQFFGPGTRLTVL.